This T cell receptor (beta chain) was recorded in a study of blood T cell repertoires in COVID-19. Study context: COVID-19 samples from acute and convalescent phases originated in the United States, Italy and Spain. Sample material is recorded as cDNA or gDNA derived from T cells, B-cell-depleted T cells, or PBMCs.

With 0 bases removed from V and 4 bases from J, the gap between germline ends came to 13 bases. The CDR3 is 15 residues long. Germline V lookup: CDR1 SGHRS, CDR2 YFSETQ. Authors' analysis steps: Nucleated cell counts were estimated from reference gene primer amplification. TCRdb's copy holds only in-frame clones and misses some; the assay was immunoSEQ multiplex PCR. V, J and clone size reflect that table, while D and trimming were determined from the DNA. The sample contains approximately 340,000 clones, 87% of which appear only once. This clone turned up a few times. This TCR came from a man aged 25 to 40 with COVID-19, enrolled during active disease. The chain combines TRBV5-1 with TRBJ1-1, with D possibly matching TRBD1 (5 bases). Sequenced: peripheral blood. The CDR3 DNA sequence: TGCGCCAGCAGCTTGGGGGCAGGGTCGGGCACTGAAGCTTTCTTT. This codes for CASSLGAGSGTEAFF.